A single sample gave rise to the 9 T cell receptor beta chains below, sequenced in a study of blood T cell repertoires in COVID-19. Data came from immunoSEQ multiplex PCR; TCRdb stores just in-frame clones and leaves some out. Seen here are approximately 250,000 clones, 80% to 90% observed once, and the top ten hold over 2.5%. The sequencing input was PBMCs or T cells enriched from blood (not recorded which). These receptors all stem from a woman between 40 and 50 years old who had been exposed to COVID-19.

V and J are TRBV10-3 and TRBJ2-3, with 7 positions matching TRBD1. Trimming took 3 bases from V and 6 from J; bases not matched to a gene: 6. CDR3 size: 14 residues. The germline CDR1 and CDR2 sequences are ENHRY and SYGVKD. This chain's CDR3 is CAISEVQGQDTQYF. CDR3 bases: TGTGCCATCAGTGAAGTACAGGGGCAGGATACGCAGTATTTT.

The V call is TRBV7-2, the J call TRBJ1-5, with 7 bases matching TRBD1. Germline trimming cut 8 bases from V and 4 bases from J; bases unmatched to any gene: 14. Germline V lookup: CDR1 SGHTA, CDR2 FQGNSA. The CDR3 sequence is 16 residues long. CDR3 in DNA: TGTGCCAGCGCACTAGGGGGCAGGGGATTTAATCAGCCCCAGCATTTT. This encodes CASALGGRGFNQPQHF.

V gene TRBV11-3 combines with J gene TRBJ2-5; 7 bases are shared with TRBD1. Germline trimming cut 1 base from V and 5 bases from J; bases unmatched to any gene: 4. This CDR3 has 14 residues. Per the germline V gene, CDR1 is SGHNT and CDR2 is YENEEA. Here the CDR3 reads CASSLGGGGETQYF. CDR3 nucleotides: TGTGCCAGCAGCTTAGGAGGGGGCGGGGAGACCCAGTACTTC.

CDR3 sequence reads: CASNEGQLKETQYF. The CDR3 DNA is TGTGCCAGTAACGAGGGACAGCTGAAAGAGACCCAGTACTTC. This chain links TRBV19 with TRBJ2-5; 7 nucleotides match TRBD1. Germline CDR1 and CDR2: LNHDA and SQIVND (reference sequence). This CDR3 spans 14 amino acids. J lost 3 bases, V lost 7 bases, and 8 bases had no gene match.

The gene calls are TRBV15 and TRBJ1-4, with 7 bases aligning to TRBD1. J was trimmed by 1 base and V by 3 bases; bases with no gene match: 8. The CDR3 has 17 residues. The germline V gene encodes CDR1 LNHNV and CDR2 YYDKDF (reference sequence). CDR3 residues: CATSRAVTGITNEKLFF. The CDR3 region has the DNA TGTGCCACCAGCAGGGCCGTGACAGGGATAACTAATGAAAAACTGTTTTTT.

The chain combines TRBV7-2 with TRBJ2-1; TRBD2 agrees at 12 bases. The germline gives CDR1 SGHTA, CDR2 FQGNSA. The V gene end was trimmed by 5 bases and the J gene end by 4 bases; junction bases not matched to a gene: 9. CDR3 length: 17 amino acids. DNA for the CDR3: TGTGCCAGCAGCGCCGGCACTAGCGGGGGGAAATACAATGAGCAGTTCTTC. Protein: CASSAGTSGGKYNEQFF. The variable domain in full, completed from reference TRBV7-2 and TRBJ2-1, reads GAGVSQSPSNKVTEKGKDVELRCDPISGHTALYWYRQSLGQGLEFLIYFQGNSAPDKSGLPSDRFSAERTGGSVSTLTIQRTQQEDSAVYLCASSAGTSGGKYNEQFFGPGTRLTVL.

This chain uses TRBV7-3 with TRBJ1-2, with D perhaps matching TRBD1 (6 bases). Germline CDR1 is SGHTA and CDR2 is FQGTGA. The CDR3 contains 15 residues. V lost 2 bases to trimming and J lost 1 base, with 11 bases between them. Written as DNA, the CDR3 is TGTGCCAGCAGCTTACTTGCAGGGGATAACTATGGCTACACCTTC. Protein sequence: CASSLLAGDNYGYTF.

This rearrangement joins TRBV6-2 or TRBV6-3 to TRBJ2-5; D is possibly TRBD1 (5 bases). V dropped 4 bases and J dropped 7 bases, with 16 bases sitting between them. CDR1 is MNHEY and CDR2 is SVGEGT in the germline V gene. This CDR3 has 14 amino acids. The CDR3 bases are TGTGCCAGCAGTTCACGGAAGACCCAGGGGACCCAGTACTTC. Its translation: CASSSRKTQGTQYF.

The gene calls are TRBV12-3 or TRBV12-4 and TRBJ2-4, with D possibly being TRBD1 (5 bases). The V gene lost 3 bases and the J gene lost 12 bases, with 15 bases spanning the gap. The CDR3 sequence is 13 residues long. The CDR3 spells CASSLVNQGSQYF. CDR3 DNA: TGTGCCAGCAGTTTGGTTAACCAGGGAAGTCAGTACTTC.